This TCR beta chain was obtained from a study of blood T cell repertoires in COVID-19. CDR3 size: 17 residues. V gave up 0 bases and J gave up 7 bases, with 20 bases separating them. CDR1 SGHNT and CDR2 YYREEE come from the germline V gene (reference sequence). In the source study's methods: Reference gene primers were amplified, and this amplification served to estimate nucleated cell counts. Some clones are missing from TCRdb's copy, which holds only in-frame ones; the method was immunoSEQ multiplex PCR. From that table come the V and J calls and clone size; the DNA was used to work out D and trimming. In the table there are under 350,000 clones, 89% of which are singletons.

The chain recombines TRBV5-4 with TRBJ2-1; TRBD1 is a possible D gene (8 bases). The sequencing sample was made of peripheral blood. The receptor's source is a man aged 50 to 60 with acute or convalescent COVID-19. CDR3: CASSLARGQAGENEQFF. The CDR3, as DNA: TGTGCCAGCAGCTTGGCGCGGGGACAGGCGGGGGAAAATGAGCAGTTCTTC.